This T cell receptor beta chain was sequenced for a study of CD8 T cells in Susac syndrome. Trimming removed 4 bases from V and 1 base from J; junction bases left unmatched: 2. Germline V lookup: CDR1 MNHNY, CDR2 SVGAGI (reference sequence). The CDR3 runs 15 residues. With random hexamers, reverse transcription was performed on about 0.5 to 1 ug of RNA. Each CDR3 protein gets one entry after TCRdb re-called the immunoSEQ multiplex PCR reads with MiXCR. The profile covers more than 200,000 distinct CDR3 sequences, with less than 95% appearing a single time and 0.15% to 0.2% taken by the ten largest. Sequenced material: CD4+ T cells from PBMCs. V and J are TRBV6-6 and TRBJ2-2, with TRBD1 matching over 8 bases. This sequence originates from a human donor with Susac syndrome. For the CDR3, the DNA is TGTGCCAGCAGTTCACAGGGGGAGAACACCGGGGAGCTGTTTTTT. Its protein is CASSSQGENTGELFF.